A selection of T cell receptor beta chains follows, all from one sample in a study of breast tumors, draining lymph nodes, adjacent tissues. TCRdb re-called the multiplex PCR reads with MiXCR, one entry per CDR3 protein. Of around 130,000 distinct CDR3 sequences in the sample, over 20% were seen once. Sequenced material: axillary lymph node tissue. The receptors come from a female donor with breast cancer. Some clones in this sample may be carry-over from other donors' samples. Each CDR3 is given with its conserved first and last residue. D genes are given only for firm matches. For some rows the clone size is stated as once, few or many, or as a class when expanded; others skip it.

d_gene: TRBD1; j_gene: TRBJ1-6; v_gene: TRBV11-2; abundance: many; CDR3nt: TGTGCCAGCAGCACCGGACAGGCCCGTTCACCCCTCCACTTT; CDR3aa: CASSTGQARSPLHF
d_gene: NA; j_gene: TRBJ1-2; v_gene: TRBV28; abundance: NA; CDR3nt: TGTGCCAGCAATCCCTGGGGGAGCTATGGCTACACCTTC; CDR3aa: CASNPWGSYGYTF
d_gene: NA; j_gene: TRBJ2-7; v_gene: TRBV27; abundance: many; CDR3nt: TGTGCCAGCGCCCTATCGGGTATACTAACCTACGAGCAGTACTTC; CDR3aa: CASALSGILTYEQYF
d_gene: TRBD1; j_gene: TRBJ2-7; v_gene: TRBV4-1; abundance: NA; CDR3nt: TGCGCCAGCAGCCACCACCCGGGAGCAGGGGGCTACGAGCAGTGCTTC; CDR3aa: CASSHHPGAGGYEQCF
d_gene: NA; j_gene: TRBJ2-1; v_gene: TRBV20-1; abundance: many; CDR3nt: TGCAGTGCTAGCAAGGTGGGGGGCGGGAGTTGGGACCGATACAATGAGCAGTTCTTC; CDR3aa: CSASKVGGGSWDRYNEQFF
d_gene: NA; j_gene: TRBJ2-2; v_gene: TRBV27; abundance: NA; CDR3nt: TGTGCCAGCAGTCCTCAGGGGGCGGGAGTTCGGGTCGGGGAGCTGTTTTTT; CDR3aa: CASSPQGAGVRVGELFF
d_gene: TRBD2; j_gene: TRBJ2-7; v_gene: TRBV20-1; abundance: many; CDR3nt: TGCAGTGCTAGAGATCCCGAAACTAGCGGGCTAACCTACGAGCAGTACTTC; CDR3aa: CSARDPETSGLTYEQYF
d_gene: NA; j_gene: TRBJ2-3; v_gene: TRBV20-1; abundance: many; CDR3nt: TGCAGTGCTAGGAGCCCGGGACATATTAGCACAGATACGCAGTATTTT; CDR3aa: CSARSPGHISTDTQYF
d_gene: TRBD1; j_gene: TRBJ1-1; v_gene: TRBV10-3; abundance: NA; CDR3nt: TGTGCCATCAGTGACAGGGGGGGGGCGAGCACTGAAGCTTTCTTT; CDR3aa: CAISDRGGASTEAFF
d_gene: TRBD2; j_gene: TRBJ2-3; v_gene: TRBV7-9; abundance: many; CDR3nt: TGTGCCAGCAGCTCGGACTTTAACGGGAGGTCTAGCACAGATACGCAGTATTTT; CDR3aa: CASSSDFNGRSSTDTQYF